The sequence of this TCR beta chain was determined in a study of OX40 agonist ivuxolimab in advanced cancers. Study-level information: At 0.01 to 10 mg/kg, ivuxolimab was administered intravenously to patients every 2 weeks.

Germline V gives CDR1 SNHLY, CDR2 FYNNEI. V gave up 3 bases and J gave up 3 bases, with 11 bases separating them. This CDR3 is 14 amino acids long. Patients with a history of autoimmune disease or on systemic immunosuppression were excluded. Only in-frame clones appear in the TCRdb table, and some are missing; sequencing was by immunoSEQ multiplex PCR. The sample lists 85,000 to 120,000 clones, 90% occurring once. The sample was CD4+ or CD8+ T cells sorted from blood, taken in a trial of the OX40 agonist ivuxolimab. The TCR comes from an adult with an advanced solid tumor such as melanoma, head and neck, liver or kidney cancer. This sequence joins TRBV2 and TRBJ1-1; D is uncertain. The CDR3 here is CASSDPAGHTEAFF. DNA for the CDR3: TGTGCCAGCAGTGATCCGGCGGGCCACACTGAAGCTTTCTTT.